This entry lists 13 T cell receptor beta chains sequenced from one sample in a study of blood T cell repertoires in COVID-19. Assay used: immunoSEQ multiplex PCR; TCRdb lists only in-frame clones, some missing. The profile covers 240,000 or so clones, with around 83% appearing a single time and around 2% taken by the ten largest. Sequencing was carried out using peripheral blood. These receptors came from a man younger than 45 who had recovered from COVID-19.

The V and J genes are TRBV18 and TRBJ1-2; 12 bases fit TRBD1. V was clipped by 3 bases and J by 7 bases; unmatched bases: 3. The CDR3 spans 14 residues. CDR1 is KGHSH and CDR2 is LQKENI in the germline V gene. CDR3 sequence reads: CASSPGQGAGGYTF. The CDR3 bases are TGTGCCAGCTCACCGGGACAGGGGGCCGGTGGCTACACCTTC.

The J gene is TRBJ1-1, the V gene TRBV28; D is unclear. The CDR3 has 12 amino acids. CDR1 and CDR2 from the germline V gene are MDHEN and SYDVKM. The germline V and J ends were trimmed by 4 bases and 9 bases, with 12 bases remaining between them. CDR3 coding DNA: TGTGCCAGCAGTTCCCCCACAGAAAAAGCTTTCTTT. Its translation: CASSSPTEKAFF.

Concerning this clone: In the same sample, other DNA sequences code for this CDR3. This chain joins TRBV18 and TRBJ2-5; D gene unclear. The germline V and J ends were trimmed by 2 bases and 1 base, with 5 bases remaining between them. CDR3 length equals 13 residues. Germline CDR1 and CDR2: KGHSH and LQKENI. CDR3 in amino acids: CASSPSGQETQYF. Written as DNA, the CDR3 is TGTGCCAGCTCACCATCCGGCCAAGAGACCCAGTACTTC.

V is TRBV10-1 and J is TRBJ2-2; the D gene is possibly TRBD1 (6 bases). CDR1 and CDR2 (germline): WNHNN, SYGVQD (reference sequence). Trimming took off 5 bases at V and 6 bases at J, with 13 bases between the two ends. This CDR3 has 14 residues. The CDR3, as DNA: TGCGCCAGCAGTCCCCAAACAGGGCCCGGGGAGCTGTTTTTT. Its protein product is CASSPQTGPGELFF.

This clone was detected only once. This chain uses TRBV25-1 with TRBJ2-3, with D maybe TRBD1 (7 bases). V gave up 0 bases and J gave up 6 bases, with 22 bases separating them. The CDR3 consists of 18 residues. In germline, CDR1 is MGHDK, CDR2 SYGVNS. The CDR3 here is CASSEYQGGSWGADTQYF. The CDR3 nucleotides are TGTGCCAGCAGTGAATATCAGGGGGGTTCCTGGGGAGCGGATACGCAGTATTTT.

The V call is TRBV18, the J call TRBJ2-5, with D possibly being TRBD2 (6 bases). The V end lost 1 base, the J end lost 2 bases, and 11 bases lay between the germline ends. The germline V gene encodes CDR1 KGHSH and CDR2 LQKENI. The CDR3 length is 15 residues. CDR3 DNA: TGTGCCAGCTCACCACAAGGAGGGACGCAAGAGACCCAGTACTTC. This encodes CASSPQGGTQETQYF.

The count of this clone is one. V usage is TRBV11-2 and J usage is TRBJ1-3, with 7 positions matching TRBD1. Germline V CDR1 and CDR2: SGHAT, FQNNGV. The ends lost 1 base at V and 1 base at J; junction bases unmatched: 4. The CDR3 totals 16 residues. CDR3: CASSLGRGKSGNTIYF. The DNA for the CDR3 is TGTGCCAGCAGCTTAGGCAGGGGGAAATCTGGAAACACCATATATTTT.

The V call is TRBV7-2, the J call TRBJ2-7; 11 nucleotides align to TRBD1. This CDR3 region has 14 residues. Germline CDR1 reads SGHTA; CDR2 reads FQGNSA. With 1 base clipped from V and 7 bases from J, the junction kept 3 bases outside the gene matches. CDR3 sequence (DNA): TGTGCCAGCAGCTTAGGGACAGGGGGCAGGGAGCAGTACGTC. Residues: CASSLGTGGREQYV.

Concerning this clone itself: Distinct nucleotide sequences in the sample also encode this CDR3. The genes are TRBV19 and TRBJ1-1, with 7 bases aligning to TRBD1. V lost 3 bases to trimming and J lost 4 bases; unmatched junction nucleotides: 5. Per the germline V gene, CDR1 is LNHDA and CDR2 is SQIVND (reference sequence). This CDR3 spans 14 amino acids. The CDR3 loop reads CASSIVAGGTEAFF. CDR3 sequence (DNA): TGTGCCAGTAGTATCGTAGCAGGGGGCACTGAAGCTTTCTTT.

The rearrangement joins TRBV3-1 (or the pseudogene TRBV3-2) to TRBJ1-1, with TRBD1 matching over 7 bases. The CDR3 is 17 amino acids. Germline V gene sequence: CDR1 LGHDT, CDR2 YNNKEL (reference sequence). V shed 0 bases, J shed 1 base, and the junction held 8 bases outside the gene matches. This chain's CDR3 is CASSQEVGAGGNTEAFF. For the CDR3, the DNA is TGTGCCAGCAGCCAAGAAGTTGGGGCAGGGGGGAACACTGAAGCTTTCTTT.

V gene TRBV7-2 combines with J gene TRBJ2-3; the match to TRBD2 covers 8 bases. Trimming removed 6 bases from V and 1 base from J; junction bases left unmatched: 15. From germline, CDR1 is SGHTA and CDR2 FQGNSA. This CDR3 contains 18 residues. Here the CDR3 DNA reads TGTGCCAGCAGTCCTCGGAGACGTACTAGCGGCGGCACAGATACGCAGTATTTT. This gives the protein CASSPRRRTSGGTDTQYF.

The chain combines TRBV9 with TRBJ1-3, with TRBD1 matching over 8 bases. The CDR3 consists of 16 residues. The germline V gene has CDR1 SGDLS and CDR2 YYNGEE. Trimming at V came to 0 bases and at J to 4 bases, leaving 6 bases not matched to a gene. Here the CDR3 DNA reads TGTGCCAGCAGCGTAGACCCGACAGGGGCAGGAAACACCATATATTTT. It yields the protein CASSVDPTGAGNTIYF.

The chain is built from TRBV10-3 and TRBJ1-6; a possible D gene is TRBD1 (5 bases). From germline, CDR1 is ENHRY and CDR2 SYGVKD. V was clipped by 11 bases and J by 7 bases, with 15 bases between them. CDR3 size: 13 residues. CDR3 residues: CASQGIGNSPLHF. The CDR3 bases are TGTGCCTCCCAGGGCATTGGAAATTCACCCCTCCACTTT.